These 8 T cell receptor beta chains were all obtained from the same sample, sequenced in a study of siplizumab effects on memory and regulatory T cells. Assay used: immunoSEQ multiplex PCR; TCRdb lists only in-frame clones, some missing. The sample consists of 85,000 to 130,000 clones, about 91% of them appearing once. The specimen sequenced was CD4+ T cells sorted from blood. The receptors were sampled from a human donor in good health. Some clones in this sample may be carry-over from other donors' samples.

The V and J genes are TRBV15 and TRBJ2-2; no clear D gene. The CDR3 spans 11 residues. V lost 6 bases to trimming and J lost 6 bases, with 5 bases between them. Germline V gene lookup returns CDR1 LNHNV and CDR2 YYDKDF (reference sequence). CDR3 region: CATSNAGELFF. As DNA, the CDR3 is TGTGCCACCAGTAACGCCGGGGAGCTGTTTTTT.

CDR3 coding DNA: TGTGCCAGCAGCTTGGAGGGAGGAGTGAGGAACTATGGCTACACCTTC. Translated, it gives CASSLEGGVRNYGYTF. This chain connects TRBV5-4 to TRBJ1-2; D not certain. The CDR3 is 16 residues long. Trimming cost V 0 bases and J 2 bases, with 14 bases left between them. Germline CDR1 SGHNT, CDR2 YYREEE (reference sequence).

V gene TRBV21-1 combines with J gene TRBJ2-4; the D call in the table, TRBD1, was not verified against the DNA. TRBV21-1 is flagged as a pseudogene. The CDR3 sequence is 19 residues long. The CDR3 nucleotides read TGTGCCAGCAGCGAAATACCAGGACAGGGGGCGTTAGCCAAAAACATTCAGTACTTC. The encoded protein is CASSEIPGQGALAKNIQYF.

V usage is TRBV6-5 and J usage is TRBJ2-2, with 8 bases that match TRBD1. The CDR3 runs to 16 residues. Germline assignment: CDR1 MNHEY and CDR2 SVGAGI. J gave up 12 bases and V 0 bases, and 12 bases lay outside the gene matches. CDR3 nucleotides: TGTGCCAGCAGTTACTCCCAGGGGGCGGTCGGCGCGAAGCTGTTTTTT. Translating gives CASSYSQGAVGAKLFF.

The V and J genes are TRBV19 and TRBJ1-6; D might be TRBD1 (6 bases). V gave up 7 bases and J gave up 7 bases, with 14 bases separating them. Germline V gives CDR1 LNHDA, CDR2 SQIVND (reference sequence). The CDR3 loop spans 14 amino acids. As DNA, the CDR3 is TGTGCCAGTAAAAGGGACATTTTGAATTCACCCCTCCACTTT. This encodes CASKRDILNSPLHF.

This clone has only a few counts. The chain links TRBV27 to TRBJ2-1; tentatively, D is TRBD2 (7 bases). V was shortened by 8 bases and J by 7 bases, with 15 bases between the two germline ends. CDR1 and CDR2 (germline): MNHEY, SMNVEV (reference sequence). The CDR3 consists of 13 residues. The CDR3 is CASRRGGGNEQFF. The CDR3 bases are TGTGCCAGCCGGAGGGGGGGAGGGAATGAGCAGTTCTTC.

The chain is built from TRBV7-2 and TRBJ2-5, with a tentative D call TRBD2 (6 bases). Germline CDR1 is SGHTA and CDR2 is FQGNSA. The CDR3 sequence is 15 residues long. Trimming pared 1 base from V and 4 bases from J, leaving 13 bases between. As DNA, the CDR3 is TGTGCCAGCAGCTTAGGCACGGGAGAAGGAGAGACCCAGTACTTC. Translation: CASSLGTGEGETQYF.

This chain links TRBV7-9 with TRBJ2-5; D may be TRBD2 (5 bases). Germline assignment: CDR1 SEHNR and CDR2 FQNEAQ (reference sequence). The CDR3 is 15 residues long. Trimming took off 1 base at V and 5 bases at J, with 14 bases between the two ends. The CDR3: CASSLGGTRGETQYF. The CDR3 DNA reads TGTGCCAGCAGCTTAGGGGGAACTAGAGGGGAGACCCAGTACTTC.